The 3 T cell receptor beta chains listed next were all sequenced from one sample in a study of T cell responses to AZD1222 COVID-19 vaccine. Libraries were prepared by immunoSEQ multiplex PCR; TCRdb keeps only in-frame clonotypes and omits some of them. This table holds 120,000 or so clones, roughly nine tenths found once. This specimen was peripheral blood, taken on day 0 of AZD1222 vaccination. The receptors shown here come from an adult in good health.

The genes are TRBV7-8 and TRBJ2-7, with 11 bases fitting TRBD1. Germline V gene sequence: CDR1 SGHVS, CDR2 FQNEAQ. CDR3 size: 15 residues. V lost 5 bases, J lost 4 bases, and 7 bases stayed unmatched. The CDR3 sequence: CASSATGTGGYEQYF. CDR3 sequence (DNA): TGTGCCAGCAGCGCCACCGGGACAGGGGGATACGAGCAGTACTTC.

V and J are TRBV6-5 and TRBJ1-6; TRBD1 agrees at 9 bases. This CDR3 is 15 amino acids long. V was pared by 7 bases and J by 5 bases, with 6 bases of the junction left unmatched. In germline, CDR1 is MNHEY, CDR2 SVGAGI. The CDR3 loop is CASIPGDRDNSPLHF. CDR3 nucleotide sequence: TGTGCCAGCATTCCCGGGGACAGGGATAATTCACCCCTCCACTTT.

The V call is TRBV27, the J call TRBJ2-1; D possibly uses TRBD1 or TRBD2 (5 bases each). Per the germline V gene, CDR1 is MNHEY and CDR2 is SMNVEV (reference sequence). V shed 7 bases and J shed 8 bases, with 18 bases lying between them. The CDR3 extends over 14 amino acids. Written as DNA, the CDR3 is TGTGCCAGCACCCCTCCTGGGGCGGGCGATGAGCAGTTCTTC. It translates to CASTPPGAGDEQFF.